The sequence of this T cell receptor (beta chain) was determined in a study of blood T cell repertoires in COVID-19. Study-level background: Samples taken during acute and convalescent COVID-19 were collected in the United States, Italy and Spain. T cells, B-cell-depleted T cells, or PBMCs supplied cDNA or gDNA.

Authors' methods: Amplifying reference gene primers gave estimates of nucleated cell counts. Assay used: immunoSEQ multiplex PCR; TCRdb lists only in-frame clones, some missing. The DNA gave D and trimming, while V, J and clone size come from that table. The repertoire holds around 89,000 clones, with approximately 88% as singletons. The CDR3 is 15 amino acids. J lost 6 bases, V lost 7 bases, and 13 bases had no gene match. Germline CDR1 reads LNHDA; CDR2 reads SQIVND (reference sequence). This TCR was recovered from a man in his 60s with acute or convalescent COVID-19. The chain combines TRBV19 with TRBJ2-3, with 7 bases lining up with TRBD1. Sequenced input: peripheral blood. CDR3 loop: CASTLHGQVSDTQYF. The CDR3 DNA reads as TGTGCCAGTACCCTGCACGGACAGGTCTCGGATACGCAGTATTTT.